The clone carrying this T cell receptor (beta chain) was seen only a few times. The data originate from a study of T-cell reconstitution after alpha-beta-depleted transplantation in children. Unique molecular identifiers were used in preparing the TCRbeta library. Via MiXCR, TCRdb re-called the PCR reads, giving one row per CDR3 protein. This table has about 540,000 distinct CDR3 sequences, about 18% appearing once. The germline V and J ends were trimmed by 3 bases and 5 bases, with 22 bases remaining between them. Germline CDR1 LNHNV, CDR2 YYDKDF (reference sequence). This CDR3 has 18 amino acids. The chain has TRBV15 and TRBJ1-4; D is perhaps TRBD1 (6 bases). This specimen consisted of PBMCs from the stem cell graft donor, obtained from the stem cell graft. The clonotype originates from a human donor who donated a stem cell graft to a child with acute lymphoblastic leukemia. The CDR3 DNA sequence: TGTGCCACCAGCAGGGAGGACAGACCTCATGGGGAGAATGAAAAACTGTTTTTT. It yields the protein CATSREDRPHGENEKLFF.